Detailed here is one T cell receptor (beta chain). The source of the sample is a study of shared clonotypes between healthy human individuals. Libraries were prepared by immunoSEQ multiplex PCR; TCRdb keeps only in-frame clonotypes and omits some of them. The sample lists some 2,000,000 clones, under 97% occurring once. What was sequenced was naive CD4+ T cells sorted from blood. Subset: CD45RA+ positively selected. The source is a young man in good health.

CDR3 DNA: TGTGCCAGCAGCTTAAACGGGAAGGGTCAGCCCCAGCATTTT. It encodes CASSLNGKGQPQHF. V gene TRBV11-2 combines with J gene TRBJ1-5, with no clear D. Germline-derived CDR1 and CDR2 are SGHAT and FQNNGV. V lost 2 bases and J lost 6, with 11 bases in between. The CDR3 covers 14 residues.